Below, 32 T cell receptor beta chains from the same sample are listed, as sequenced in a study of blood T cell repertoires in COVID-19. The protocol was immunoSEQ multiplex PCR, while the TCRdb copy is restricted to in-frame clones and leaves out a portion. The data contain 150,000 to 200,000 clones, about nine tenths of them singletons. Sequencing was carried out using peripheral blood. These receptors were taken from a man younger than 30 who had recovered from COVID-19.

The rearrangement uses TRBV29-1 and TRBJ2-2, with 8 bases identical to TRBD1. Trimming removed 2 bases from V and 5 bases from J; junction bases left unmatched: 4. Per germline, CDR1 SQVTM and CDR2 ANQGSEA. The CDR3 loop spans 14 amino acids. The DNA for the CDR3 is TGCAGCGTTGAACCAGGGGGCGGAACCGGGGAGCTGTTTTTT. It encodes CSVEPGGGTGELFF.

V and J are TRBV19 and TRBJ2-3; tentatively, D is TRBD2 (5 bases). Trimming stripped 5 bases from V and 4 bases from J, with 19 bases between. The CDR3 length is 16 residues. Per germline, CDR1 LNHDA and CDR2 SQIVND (reference sequence). CDR3 in amino acids: CASSLLEVSGPDTQYF. As DNA, the CDR3 is TGTGCCAGTAGTTTACTAGAGGTCTCAGGCCCAGATACGCAGTATTTT. Looking up the rest from reference TRBV19 and TRBJ2-3 gives the full variable domain: DGGITQSPKYLFRKEGQNVTLSCEQNLNHDAMYWYRQDPGQGLRLIYYSQIVNDFQKGDIAEGYSVSREKKESFPLTVTSAQKNPTAFYLCASSLLEVSGPDTQYFGPGTRLTVL.

This chain links TRBV6-2 or TRBV6-3 with TRBJ2-7; TRBD2 might be the D (7 bases). Trimming removed 5 bases from V and 3 bases from J, with 17 bases in between. The CDR3 contains 15 residues. Germline V gene sequence: CDR1 MNHEY, CDR2 SVGEGT. The CDR3 here is CASSRQAGAVYEQYF. CDR3 nucleotides: TGTGCCAGCAGTCGACAGGCGGGAGCGGTCTACGAGCAGTACTTC.

The chain uses TRBV5-8 and TRBJ1-5; weak D call: TRBD1 (6 bases). CDR3 length: 15 residues. V was pared by 1 base and J by 5 bases, with 13 bases between. Looked up from germline, CDR1 is SGHTS and CDR2 is YDEGEE. The CDR3 sequence is CASSLKSGEDQPQHF. The CDR3, as DNA: TGTGCCAGCAGCTTGAAGTCAGGGGAAGATCAGCCCCAGCATTTT.

The gene calls are TRBV9 and TRBJ1-2, with TRBD1 matching 8 bases. Germline CDR1 reads SGDLS; CDR2 reads YYNGEE. The CDR3 runs 13 residues. Trimming cost V 6 bases and J 8 bases; bases outside gene matches: 9. The DNA of the CDR3 is TGTGCCAGCAACAGGGGGAGTGATATGGGCTACACCTTC. Residues: CASNRGSDMGYTF.

The chain uses TRBV6-5 and TRBJ1-1; D might be TRBD1 (5 bases). Germline V gene sequence: CDR1 MNHEY, CDR2 SVGAGI. The CDR3 runs to 13 residues. With 11 bases removed from V and 1 base from J, the gap between germline ends came to 14 bases. This chain's CDR3 is CASPGSTNTEAFF. DNA of the CDR3: TGTGCCTCTCCAGGGTCTACGAACACTGAAGCTTTCTTT.

The V and J genes are TRBV3-1 (or the pseudogene TRBV3-2) and TRBJ1-5, with D hard to call. This CDR3 is 14 amino acids long. Germline V gives CDR1 LGHDT, CDR2 YNNKEL (reference sequence). With 0 bases removed from V and 9 bases from J, the gap between germline ends came to 12 bases. The CDR3 loop reads CASSQDTGRAPQHF. The CDR3 nucleotides are TGTGCCAGCAGCCAAGATACCGGGAGGGCGCCCCAGCATTTT.

This clone has a single count. CDR3 sequence (DNA): TGTGCCAGCAGCGTCGGTAGCGGGAGTAGCGCCGGGGAGCTGTTTTTT. Amino acid sequence: CASSVGSGSSAGELFF. The chain combines TRBV9 with TRBJ2-2; 9 bases are shared with TRBD2. The CDR3 totals 16 residues. The V gene's germline CDR1 is SGDLS and CDR2 YYNGEE. Losses at the gene ends were 2 bases for V and 6 bases for J; bases not matched to a gene: 8.

The rearrangement uses TRBV24-1 and TRBJ2-3; D unresolved. Looked up from germline, CDR1 is KGHDR and CDR2 is SFDVKD. The CDR3 runs 13 residues. Trimming pared 8 bases from V and 2 bases from J, leaving 10 bases between. CDR3 coding DNA: TGTGCCACCAATCGTGGCCCCACAGATACGCAGTATTTT. It specifies CATNRGPTDTQYF.

This clone came up once. V gene TRBV7-9 combines with J gene TRBJ1-6; D possibly corresponds to TRBD1 (6 bases). This CDR3 has 14 amino acids. Trimming shortened V by 1 base and J by 10 bases, and 11 bases separated the two germline ends. CDR1 and CDR2 from the germline V gene are SEHNR and FQNEAQ (reference sequence). CDR3 protein: CASSLDRDYSPLHF. CDR3 sequence (DNA): TGTGCCAGCAGCTTAGACAGGGATTACTCACCCCTCCACTTT.

To note about this clone: The same CDR3 also results from other DNA sequences found in this sample. The V gene is TRBV27, the J gene TRBJ2-7, with 7 bases aligning to TRBD2. The CDR3 is 15 residues long. CDR1 and CDR2 from the germline V gene are MNHEY and SMNVEV (reference sequence). The junction had 5 bases not matched to a gene; V was cut back by 3 bases and J by 0 bases. The CDR3 nucleotides read TGTGCCAGCAGTTTGGTGGGCGGGAGCTCCTACGAGCAGTACTTC. Residues: CASSLVGGSSYEQYF.

The V and J genes are TRBV19 and TRBJ2-5; 8 nucleotides agree with TRBD1. J gave up 5 bases and V 10 bases, and 12 bases lay outside the gene matches. This CDR3 spans 14 amino acids. The germline V gene encodes CDR1 LNHDA and CDR2 SQIVND (reference sequence). The CDR3 nucleotides read TGTGCCACCTCCAGGGCAGGGGGCGGGGAGACCCAGTACTTC. Its translation: CATSRAGGGETQYF. Based on the CDR3 plus reference TRBV19 and TRBJ2-5, the full variable domain is DGGITQSPKYLFRKEGQNVTLSCEQNLNHDAMYWYRQDPGQGLRLIYYSQIVNDFQKGDIAEGYSVSREKKESFPLTVTSAQKNPTAFYLCATSRAGGGETQYFGPGTRLLVL.

The rearrangement uses TRBV19 and TRBJ2-7, with D possibly TRBD2 on 6 matching bases. V was trimmed by 3 bases and J by 2 bases, leaving 14 bases between them. CDR1 and CDR2 from the germline V gene are LNHDA and SQIVND (reference sequence). The CDR3 covers 15 residues. The CDR3 DNA follows: TGTGCCAGTAGTATGGTCGGGCGGGGAGCCTACGAGCAGTACTTC. As protein: CASSMVGRGAYEQYF. The full variable domain, its missing parts supplied by reference TRBV19 and TRBJ2-7, is DGGITQSPKYLFRKEGQNVTLSCEQNLNHDAMYWYRQDPGQGLRLIYYSQIVNDFQKGDIAEGYSVSREKKESFPLTVTSAQKNPTAFYLCASSMVGRGAYEQYFGPGTRLTVT.

CDR3 DNA: TGTGCCAGCGGCCCAGGGTCCATCTCTGGAAACACCATATATTTT. Its protein is CASGPGSISGNTIYF. The chain joins TRBV28 to TRBJ1-3; possibly TRBD1 for D (5 bases). Trimming took off 8 bases at V and 0 bases at J, with 14 bases between the two ends. The CDR3 contains 15 residues. Per germline, CDR1 MDHEN and CDR2 SYDVKM.

The rearrangement joins TRBV6-5 to TRBJ1-1, with 7 nucleotides matching TRBD1. V trimming: 2 bases; J trimming: 2 bases; junction bases outside the gene matches: 5. CDR3 length: 15 amino acids. CDR1 and CDR2 from the germline V gene are MNHEY and SVGAGI. DNA of the CDR3: TGTGCCAGCAGTTACAGCAGGGGGGATAACACTGAAGCTTTCTTT. Protein sequence: CASSYSRGDNTEAFF.

Only one count was recorded for this clone. The V gene is TRBV15, the J gene TRBJ2-7; D possibly corresponds to TRBD2 (6 bases). Looked up from germline, CDR1 is LNHNV and CDR2 is YYDKDF (reference sequence). V dropped 0 bases and J dropped 2 bases, with 17 bases sitting between them. The CDR3 consists of 17 residues. As DNA, the CDR3 is TGTGCCACCAGCAGAGATAGGGGTAGCGGATATACCTACGAGCAGTACTTC. It translates to CATSRDRGSGYTYEQYF.

The J gene is TRBJ2-1, the V gene TRBV27; TRBD2 matches 13 bases. Germline-derived CDR1 and CDR2 are MNHEY and SMNVEV (reference sequence). The ends lost 4 bases at V and 10 bases at J; junction bases unmatched: 7. The CDR3 has 15 residues. The CDR3 loop is CASSSGTSGIGEQFF. The DNA of the CDR3 is TGTGCCAGCAGTTCCGGGACTAGCGGGATCGGAGAGCAGTTCTTC.

This sequence joins TRBV4-3 and TRBJ2-1; a weak D match, TRBD1 (6 bases). Trimming shortened V by 1 base and J by 0 bases, and 7 bases separated the two germline ends. Germline V gives CDR1 LGHNA, CDR2 YSLEER. This CDR3 spans 15 amino acids. In nucleotides, the CDR3 is TGCGCCAGCAGCCAAGGACAGGCCTCCTACAATGAGCAGTTCTTC. The encoded protein is CASSQGQASYNEQFF.

The chain combines TRBV5-6 with TRBJ2-5, with 9 bases lining up with TRBD2. The CDR3 sequence is 17 residues long. J was trimmed by 5 bases and V by 4 bases; bases with no gene match: 15. Germline CDR1 is SGHDT and CDR2 is YYEEEE. Written as DNA, the CDR3 is TGTGCCAGCAGCGTTCCCGGGACTAGCCCCGAGAGGGAGACCCAGTACTTC. Translation gives CASSVPGTSPERETQYF. Based on the CDR3 plus reference TRBV5-6 and TRBJ2-5, the full variable domain is DAGVTQSPTHLIKTRGQQVTLRCSPKSGHDTVSWYQQALGQGPQFIFQYYEEEERQRGNFPDRFSGHQFPNYSSELNVNALLLGDSALYLCASSVPGTSPERETQYFGPGTRLLVL.

The V gene is TRBV11-2, the J gene TRBJ2-7, with 10 bases fitting TRBD1. The junction had 7 bases not matched to a gene; V was cut back by 0 bases and J by 2 bases. Germline V gene data show CDR1 as SGHAT and CDR2 as FQNNGV. This CDR3 has 17 residues. In nucleotides, the CDR3 is TGTGCCAGCAGCTTAGAGGCGGGACAGGGGAAGCCCTACGAGCAGTACTTC. This translates into CASSLEAGQGKPYEQYF.

V is TRBV12-3 or TRBV12-4 and J is TRBJ1-4, with TRBD1 identical over 8 bases. V trimming: 8 bases; J trimming: 8 bases; junction bases outside the gene matches: 7. This CDR3 contains 13 residues. The CDR3 spells CASYRAGGEKLFF. The CDR3 DNA is TGTGCCAGCTATCGGGCAGGGGGCGAAAAACTGTTTTTT.

This rearrangement joins TRBV5-1 to TRBJ2-3, with 8 bases identical to TRBD1. Trimming took 1 base from V and 4 from J; bases not matched to a gene: 5. The CDR3 is 15 residues long. CDR1 SGHRS and CDR2 YFSETQ come from the germline V gene. The CDR3 loop is CASSLPGTGADTQYF. Here the CDR3 DNA reads TGCGCCAGCAGCTTGCCAGGGACAGGAGCAGATACGCAGTATTTT.

V gene TRBV6-5 combines with J gene TRBJ2-1; D ambiguous. The V end was cut by 2 bases, the J end by 0 bases, with 11 bases between. Germline values: CDR1 MNHEY, CDR2 SVGAGI. The CDR3 consists of 16 residues. The CDR3 coding sequence is TGTGCCAGCAGTTACACCGGCGGTCCCTCCTACAATGAGCAGTTCTTC. As protein: CASSYTGGPSYNEQFF.

The genes are TRBV27 and TRBJ1-1, with 10 bases matching TRBD1. The length of the CDR3 is 18 residues. Germline trimming cut 11 bases from V and 2 bases from J; bases unmatched to any gene: 20. Per germline, CDR1 MNHEY and CDR2 SMNVEV (reference sequence). CDR3 coding DNA: TGTGCCGCCGGGACAGGGGCGAACTCTTCTCCACTTAACACTGAAGCTTTCTTT. Amino acids: CAAGTGANSSPLNTEAFF.

The chain has TRBV30 and TRBJ1-2, with D perhaps matching TRBD1 (6 bases). Germline CDR1 and CDR2: GTSNPN and SVGIG (reference sequence). The CDR3 runs to 13 residues. Between the trimmed V and J ends, which lost 8 bases and 6 bases, there was a span of 19 bases. CDR3 protein: CALDNRTVHGYTF. For the CDR3, the DNA is TGTGCCCTAGACAACCGGACAGTTCATGGCTACACCTTC.

This clone came up once. The chain uses TRBV11-2 and TRBJ2-7; the D is unclear. This CDR3 contains 11 residues. Germline CDR1 and CDR2: SGHAT and FQNNGV. Trimming shortened V by 6 bases and J by 1 base, and 4 bases separated the two germline ends. CDR3 sequence (DNA): TGTGCCAGCAGTATTTCCTACGAGCAGTACTTC. This codes for CASSISYEQYF.

This sequence joins TRBV7-2 and TRBJ2-1, with a possible D match to TRBD2 (6 bases). Germline V gene lookup returns CDR1 SGHTA and CDR2 FQGNSA. V dropped 2 bases and J dropped 5 bases, with 19 bases sitting between them. There are 17 residues in the CDR3. CDR3 DNA: TGTGCCAGCAGCTTATCCCAGTGGCTAGCGATGCACAATGAGCAGTTCTTC. Translated: CASSLSQWLAMHNEQFF. Using reference TRBV7-2 and TRBJ2-1 for the parts outside the CDR3, the full variable domain is GAGVSQSPSNKVTEKGKDVELRCDPISGHTALYWYRQSLGQGLEFLIYFQGNSAPDKSGLPSDRFSAERTGGSVSTLTIQRTQQEDSAVYLCASSLSQWLAMHNEQFFGPGTRLTVL.

J is TRBJ2-7 and V is TRBV10-3, with a weak D call TRBD2 (6 bases). The CDR3 has 15 residues. CDR1 is ENHRY and CDR2 is SYGVKD in the germline V gene. V lost 9 bases and J 4 bases, leaving 22 bases between the germline ends. The chain's CDR3 is CAISPHGGMSYEQYF. The CDR3 region has the DNA TGTGCCATTTCCCCGCATGGCGGGATGTCATACGAGCAGTACTTC.

V usage is TRBV13 and J usage is TRBJ2-7, with D possibly TRBD2 on 6 matching bases. Germline V gene sequence: CDR1 PRHDT, CDR2 FYEKMQ (reference sequence). The V and J ends lost 5 bases and 5 bases respectively, with 22 bases between them. The CDR3 is 16 residues long. DNA for the CDR3: TGTGCCAGCAGCCCACCCGAGGAGGGGAAAGTAAACGAGCAGTACTTC. Amino acid sequence: CASSPPEEGKVNEQYF.

The CDR3 nucleotides read TGTGCCAGCAGCTTAGGAGGTTTGGCCCAGCATTTT. Encoded protein: CASSLGGLAQHF. V usage is TRBV7-9 and J usage is TRBJ1-5; D is unclear. The ends were cut back, 1 base at V and 11 bases at J, with 9 bases in the middle. CDR1 and CDR2 (germline): SEHNR, FQNEAQ (reference sequence). CDR3 length: 12 residues.

V is TRBV19 and J is TRBJ2-1; 7 bases match TRBD1. CDR1 is LNHDA and CDR2 is SQIVND in the germline V gene (reference sequence). With V trimmed by 8 bases and J by 0 bases, 7 bases remained unmatched. The CDR3 is made up of 15 amino acids. The CDR3 DNA is TGTGCCAGTCGAAAGGGACAGAGCTCCTACAATGAGCAGTTCTTC. It specifies CASRKGQSSYNEQFF.

The chain recombines TRBV4-3 with TRBJ1-1; TRBD1 agrees at 8 bases. Germline lookup yields CDR1 LGHNA and CDR2 YSLEER. Losses at the gene ends were 5 bases for V and 1 base for J; bases not matched to a gene: 6. The CDR3 contains 15 residues. DNA of the CDR3: TGCGCCAGCAGCGCAGGGGGCGGCCGGAACACTGAAGCTTTCTTT. Its translation is CASSAGGGRNTEAFF.